The rows below give T cell receptor beta chains drawn from one sample of a study of T cells in localized non-small cell lung cancer. Using immunoSEQ multiplex PCR, the repertoire was profiled, and TCRdb retains in-frame clones only, with some absent. The table has about 41,000 clones, about 88% seen once. Sequencing used peripheral blood, obtained before any cancer treatment. Receptors were obtained from a female donor over 55 with stage I squamous cell lung carcinoma. CDR3s include the opening cysteine and the closing phenylalanine or tryptophan. The order of the fields is CDR3 protein, CDR3 DNA, J gene, V gene, clone size, D gene. The D gene is left open where the match is weak. Size is stated for part of the rows, as once, few or many counts, or as a class when the clone is expanded.

CASSLAVPLDTQYF,TGTGCCAGCAGCTTAGCGGTACCCTTGGATACGCAGTATTTT,TRBJ2-3,TRBV7-8,.,.
CASTPTSGKNIQYF,TGTGCCAGCACCCCGACGTCGGGCAAAAACATTCAGTACTTC,TRBJ2-4,TRBV11-2,.,.
CSARLADTQYF,TGCAGTGCAAGACTAGCGGATACGCAGTATTTT,TRBJ2-3,TRBV20-1,.,TRBD2
CASSGTVSTYGYTF,TGTGCCAGCTCGGGCACAGTCTCCACCTATGGCTACACCTTC,TRBJ1-2,TRBV18,.,.
CASSRTSGRVYEQYF,TGTGCCAGCAGTCGGACTAGCGGGAGGGTATACGAGCAGTACTTC,TRBJ2-7,TRBV5-4,.,TRBD2
CASSPFGLAGAYPMNTDTQYF,TGTGCCAGCTCACCATTCGGTCTAGCGGGAGCTTACCCGATGAACACAGATACGCAGTATTTT,TRBJ2-3,TRBV18,.,TRBD2
CASSRQGVGYTF,TGTGCCAGCAGCCGCCAGGGGGTAGGCTACACCTTC,TRBJ1-2,TRBV7-8,few,TRBD1
CASSDVGSVTDTQYF,TGTGCCAGCAGTGATGTCGGGAGTGTCACAGATACGCAGTATTTT,TRBJ2-3,TRBV6-1,.,.
CASSIVGTGRETQYF,TGTGCCAGTAGTATAGTCGGGACAGGGCGAGAGACCCAGTACTTC,TRBJ2-5,TRBV19,once,TRBD1
CASSQRMLSSYNEQFF,TGTGCCAGCAGCCAAAGGATGCTCAGCTCCTACAATGAGCAGTTCTTC,TRBJ2-1,TRBV14,.,.
CASSLVFRGQDNYGYTF,TGTGCCAGCAGCTTGGTCTTCCGTGGACAGGATAACTATGGCTACACCTTC,TRBJ1-2,TRBV4-2,once,TRBD1
CASSIGGLTTNEKLFF,TGTGCCAGTAGTATTGGGGGTCTAACAACTAATGAAAAACTGTTTTTT,TRBJ1-4,TRBV19,.,.
CATIRVIPTYEQYF,TGTGCCACGATCCGGGTCATCCCAACCTACGAGCAGTACTTC,TRBJ2-7,TRBV6-5,.,.
CASSQDFWGGLAGTDTQYF,TGTGCCAGCAGCCAAGATTTCTGGGGTGGTCTAGCGGGAACAGATACGCAGTATTTT,TRBJ2-3,TRBV14,.,TRBD2
CASSLMTGANTGELFF,TGTGCCAGCTCACTAATGACAGGCGCGAACACCGGGGAGCTGTTTTTT,TRBJ2-2,TRBV18,.,.
CAISEPDLVGYEQYF,TGTGCCATCAGTGAGCCCGACTTAGTTGGGTACGAGCAGTACTTC,TRBJ2-7,TRBV10-3,.,.
CASSYRGHGGYEQYF,TGTGCCAGCAGCTACCGGGGACACGGAGGCTACGAGCAGTACTTC,TRBJ2-7,TRBV6-5,.,.
CASSAQGMGTDTQYF,TGTGCCAGCAGCGCACAGGGAATGGGCACAGATACGCAGTATTTT,TRBJ2-3,TRBV9,.,.